This T cell receptor beta chain was observed in a study of blood T cell repertoires in COVID-19. As for the study in general: The cDNA or gDNA used as material had been derived from T cells, B-cell-depleted T cells, or PBMCs.

This CDR3 comprises 13 residues. Germline V CDR1 and CDR2: LNHDA, SQIVND (reference sequence). Trimming stripped 4 bases from V and 5 bases from J, with 11 bases between. This clone was counted once. Seattle-derived patients entered the study during active infection and were followed longitudinally. Some clones are missing from TCRdb's copy, which holds only in-frame ones; the method was immunoSEQ multiplex PCR. In the table there are fewer than 250,000 clones, roughly 91% of which are singletons. This sequence joins TRBV19 and TRBJ1-1, with D unresolved. The sample comprised peripheral blood. This TCR derives from a man aged 25 to 45 with COVID-19, enrolled during active disease. The CDR3 here is CASSKGGWTEAFF. The CDR3, as DNA: TGTGCCAGTAGTAAGGGAGGGTGGACTGAAGCTTTCTTT.